This T cell receptor beta chain is from a study of neoadjuvant anti-PD-1 for oral cavity cancer. The time point here: after neoadjuvant nivolumab, at surgical resection. Cohort: HPV-negative, locally advanced oral cavity squamous cell carcinoma patients. The CDR3 consists of 15 residues. V was clipped by 6 bases and J by 5 bases; unmatched bases: 11. Germline CDR1 MDHEN, CDR2 SYDVKM. Clones were sequenced by immunoSEQ multiplex PCR, and TCRdb holds only the in-frame ones, with some missing. Of over 65,000 clones in the sample, 70% to 90% were seen once. The specimen comprised PBMCs, sampled after nivolumab (anti-PD-1) treatment. This TCR derives from a person aged 40 to 85 with oral cavity squamous cell carcinoma. The V call is TRBV28, the J call TRBJ2-7, with 9 nucleotides matching TRBD2. CDR3 sequence (DNA): TGTGCCAGCAGCTTCCATAGCGGGAGTATCAACGAGCAGTACTTC. This translates into CASSFHSGSINEQYF.